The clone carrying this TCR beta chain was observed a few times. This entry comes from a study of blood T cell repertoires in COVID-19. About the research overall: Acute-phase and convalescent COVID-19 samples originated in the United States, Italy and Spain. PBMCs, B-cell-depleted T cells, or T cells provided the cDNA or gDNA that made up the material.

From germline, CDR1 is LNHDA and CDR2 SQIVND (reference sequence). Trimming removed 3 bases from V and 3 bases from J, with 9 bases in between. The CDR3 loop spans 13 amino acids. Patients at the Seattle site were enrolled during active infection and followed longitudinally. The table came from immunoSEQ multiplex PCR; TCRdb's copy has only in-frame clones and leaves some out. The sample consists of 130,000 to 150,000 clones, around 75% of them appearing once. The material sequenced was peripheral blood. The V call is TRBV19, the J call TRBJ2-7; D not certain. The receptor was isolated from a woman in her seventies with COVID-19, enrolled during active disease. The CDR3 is CASSIRNGYEQYF. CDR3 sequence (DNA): TGTGCCAGTAGTATTCGAAACGGCTACGAGCAGTACTTC.